These 9 T cell receptor beta chains were sequenced from one sample in a study of T cell clonality in common variable immunodeficiency (dated by TCRdb to between 2014 and 2016). The library was made by the immunoSEQ multiplex PCR assay. Entries here come from immuneACCESS through TCRdb and include only in-frame sequences with V and J called. Some clones fail to appear in such tables; in the studies checked, an unresolved V gene covers under half of the shortfall, and the cause of the remainder is unknown. The table notes tens of thousands of clones here, none of them singletons. The ten largest clones add up to over 0.95% of the sample. The specimen was peripheral blood mononuclear cells. These receptors were collected from a person aged 18-70 years in good health.

This clone was seen many times. The CDR3 is cut off 3 residues early in the read; its end comes from the germline J gene. The chain combines TRBV19 with TRBJ1-2; 9 nucleotides match TRBD1. Unmatched junction bases numbered 10, after V lost 5 bases and J lost 0 bases. Germline V lookup: CDR1 LNHDA, CDR2 SQIVND (reference sequence). This CDR3 spans 17 amino acids. The CDR3 bases that were read are TGTGCCAGTAGTCCGCCCGGGACAGGGACCTCTAACTATGGC. Protein product: CASSPPGTGTSNYG. The entire CDR3 reads CASSPPGTGTSNYGYTF.

Many counts were recorded for this clone. The CDR3 end falls 3 residues outside the read, so it is completed with the germline J gene. The V call is TRBV6-1, the J call TRBJ2-7, with TRBD1 matching over 8 bases. Germline V gene lookup returns CDR1 MNHNS and CDR2 SASEGT. The CDR3 extends over 15 amino acids. Germline trimming cut 2 bases from V and 4 bases from J; bases unmatched to any gene: 7. The part of the CDR3 DNA that was read is TGTGCCAGCAGTGAATGGGGACAGGCCTCTTACGAG. Protein product: CASSEWGQASYE. The whole CDR3 region reads CASSEWGQASYEQYF.

In its sample, this clone was seen many times. Read data end 3 residues before the CDR3 end; the end is taken from the germline J gene. The J gene is TRBJ2-7, the V gene TRBV6-2 or TRBV6-3; 8 bases are shared with TRBD2. Germline V gives CDR1 MNHEY, CDR2 SVGEGT. CDR3 size: 14 residues. Unmatched junction bases numbered 5, after V lost 2 bases and J lost 5 bases. The CDR3 protein is CASSYVGGAHEQYF. The sequenced part of the CDR3 DNA is TGTGCCAGCAGTTACGTCGGGGGGGCCCACGAG.

This clone was counted many times. The observed sequence ends 3 residues before the CDR3 terminus, with the missing tail filled in from the germline J gene. The chain couples TRBV6-2 or TRBV6-3 to TRBJ1-5; 11 bases align to TRBD1. This CDR3 region has 14 residues. In germline, CDR1 is MNHEY, CDR2 SVGEGT. After removal of 6 bases from V and 4 bases from J, the junction contained 2 bases not matched to a gene. Partial CDR3 DNA: TGTGCCAGCAGGGACAGGGGGCTTAATCAGCCC. The encoded protein is CASRDRGLNQP. The whole CDR3 sequence reads CASRDRGLNQPQHF.

In this sample, this clone turned up many times. The read terminates 3 residues before the CDR3 end, so the remaining end is supplied by the germline J gene. This chain links TRBV30 with TRBJ1-5; tentatively, D is TRBD1 (6 bases). V was clipped by 2 bases and J by 0 bases, with 14 bases between them. CDR3 length equals 16 residues. CDR1 and CDR2 (germline): GTSNPN, SVGIG (reference sequence). The DNA read from the CDR3 is TGTGCCTGGAGTTTTTCTGGACAGTATAGCAATCAGCCC. This encodes CAWSFSGQYSNQP. The full CDR3 reads CAWSFSGQYSNQPQHF.

In this sample, this clone turned up a few times. The chain's CDR3 is CASIDRGANSPLHF. Incomplete CDR3 DNA: TGTGCCAGCATAGACAGGGGAGCAAATTCACCC. The V gene is TRBV6-2 or TRBV6-3, the J gene TRBJ1-6, with 8 bases identical to TRBD1. The read ends 3 residues early relative to the CDR3; the germline J gene fills the gap. Germline V lookup: CDR1 MNHEY, CDR2 SVGEGT. J lost 7 bases, V lost 7 bases, and 6 bases had no gene match. The CDR3 has 14 amino acids.

This clone was found many times. The sequenced fragment ends 3 residues before the CDR3 boundary, so the rest is inferred from the germline J gene. The chain recombines TRBV2 with TRBJ1-1; 8 bases line up with TRBD1. V gave up 1 base and J gave up 1 base; unmatched junction bases: 5. Germline CDR1 and CDR2: SNHLY and FYNNEI. The CDR3 runs 16 residues. CDR3 protein: CASSEGTGRANTEAFF. The covered CDR3 bases are TGTGCCAGCAGTGAAGGGACAGGGAGGGCGAACACTGAA.

This clone was found many times. The read ends 3 residues shy of where the CDR3 ends; the end is completed using the germline J gene. This sequence joins TRBV3-1 (or the pseudogene TRBV3-2) and TRBJ1-5, with TRBD1 matching over 9 bases. This CDR3 has 16 residues. Trimming took 6 bases from V and 3 from J; bases not matched to a gene: 9. The germline V gene encodes CDR1 LGHDT and CDR2 YNNKEL (reference sequence). CDR3 bases read: TGTGCCAGCAGTTTCACAGGGGGCTATGACAATCAGCCC. It codes for CASSFTGGYDNQP. The whole CDR3 protein is CASSFTGGYDNQPQHF.

This clone occurred many times. Read coverage stops 3 residues before the CDR3 terminus; the germline J gene supplies the remainder. This chain links TRBV11-2 with TRBJ2-2, with 7 bases aligning to TRBD1. Germline V CDR1 and CDR2: SGHAT, FQNNGV. With 1 base clipped from V and 4 bases from J, the junction kept 3 bases outside the gene matches. CDR3 length: 15 amino acids. The CDR3 loop is CASSLGQGRTGELFF. The CDR3 bases that were read are TGTGCCAGCAGCTTAGGACAGGGACGCACCGGGGAG.